This TCR beta chain was retrieved from a study of blood T cells in healthy people across ages. This clonotype has more than one count but fewer than ten. The CDR3 is made up of 15 amino acids. Germline V gene lookup returns CDR1 SGHTA and CDR2 FQGNSA. The V gene end was trimmed by 2 bases and the J gene end by 2 bases; junction bases not matched to a gene: 3. A second roughly 6 to 11 cycle PCR used barcoded and J-beta primers. Unique molecular identifiers of 12 random nucleotides labeled each cDNA. In TCRdb, the 5' RACE reads were re-called with MiXCR into one record per CDR3 protein. The sample comprises some 290,000 distinct CDR3 sequences, 27% of which are singletons, and 29% rests with the top ten. Researchers collected about 9.6 milliliters of peripheral blood from every single donor.

Material: blood. The sequence was collected from a woman aged 70-85 years in good health. This chain links TRBV7-2 with TRBJ2-1, with 7 bases aligning to TRBD1. The CDR3 here is CASSLQGQTYNEQFF. As DNA, the CDR3 is TGTGCCAGCAGCTTACAGGGACAGACCTACAATGAGCAGTTCTTC.